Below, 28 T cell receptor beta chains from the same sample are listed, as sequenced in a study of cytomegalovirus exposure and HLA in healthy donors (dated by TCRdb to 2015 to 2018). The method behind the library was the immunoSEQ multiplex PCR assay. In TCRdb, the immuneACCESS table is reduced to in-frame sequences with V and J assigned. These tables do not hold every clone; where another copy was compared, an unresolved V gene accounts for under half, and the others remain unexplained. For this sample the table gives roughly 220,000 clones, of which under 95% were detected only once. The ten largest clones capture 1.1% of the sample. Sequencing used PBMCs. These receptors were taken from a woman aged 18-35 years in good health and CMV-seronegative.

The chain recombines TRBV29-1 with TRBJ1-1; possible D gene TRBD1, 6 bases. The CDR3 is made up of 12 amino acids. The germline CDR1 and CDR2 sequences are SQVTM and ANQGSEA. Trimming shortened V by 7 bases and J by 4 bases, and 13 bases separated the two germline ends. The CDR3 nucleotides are TGCAGCGGCCGTCAGACAGGCACTGAAGCTTTCTTT. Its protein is CSGRQTGTEAFF.

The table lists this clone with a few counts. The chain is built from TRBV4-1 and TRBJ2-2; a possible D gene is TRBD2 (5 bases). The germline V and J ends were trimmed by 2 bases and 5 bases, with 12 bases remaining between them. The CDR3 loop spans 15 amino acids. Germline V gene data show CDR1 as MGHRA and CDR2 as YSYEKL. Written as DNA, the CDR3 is TGCGCCAGCAGCCAAATGGAAGCGGAGACCGGGGAGCTGTTTTTT. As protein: CASSQMEAETGELFF.

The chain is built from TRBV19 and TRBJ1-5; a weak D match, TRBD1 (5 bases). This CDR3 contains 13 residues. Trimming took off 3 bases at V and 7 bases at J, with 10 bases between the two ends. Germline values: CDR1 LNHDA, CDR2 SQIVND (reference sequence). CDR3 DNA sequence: TGTGCCAGTAGTATTTCCAGGGTACAGCCCCAGCATTTT. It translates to CASSISRVQPQHF.

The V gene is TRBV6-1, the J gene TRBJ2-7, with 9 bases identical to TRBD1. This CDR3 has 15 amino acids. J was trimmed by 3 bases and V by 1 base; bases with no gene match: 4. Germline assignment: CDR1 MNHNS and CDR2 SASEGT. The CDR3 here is CASSEGRDRVYEQYF. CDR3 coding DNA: TGTGCCAGCAGTGAAGGTAGGGACAGGGTCTACGAGCAGTACTTC.

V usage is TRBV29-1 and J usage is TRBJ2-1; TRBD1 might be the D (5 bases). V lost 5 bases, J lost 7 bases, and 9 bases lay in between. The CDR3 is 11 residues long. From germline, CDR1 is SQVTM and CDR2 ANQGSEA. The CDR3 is CSVSAGNEQFF. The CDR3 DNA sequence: TGCAGCGTTTCCGCAGGGAATGAGCAGTTCTTC.

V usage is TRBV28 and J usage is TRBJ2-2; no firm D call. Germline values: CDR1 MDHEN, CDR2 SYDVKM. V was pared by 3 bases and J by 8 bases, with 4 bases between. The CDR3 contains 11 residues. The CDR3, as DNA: TGTGCCAGCAGTTTGAGGGGGGAGCTGTTTTTT. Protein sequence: CASSLRGELFF.

CDR3 sequence reads: CASNQDRGETQYF. The CDR3 nucleotides read TGTGCCAGTAACCAGGACAGGGGAGAGACCCAGTACTTC. V usage is TRBV19 and J usage is TRBJ2-5, with 9 nucleotides matching TRBD1. Germline lookup yields CDR1 LNHDA and CDR2 SQIVND (reference sequence). J was trimmed by 4 bases and V by 7 bases; bases with no gene match: 4. The CDR3 is 13 residues long. The whole variable domain, filled in from reference TRBV19 and TRBJ2-5, reads DGGITQSPKYLFRKEGQNVTLSCEQNLNHDAMYWYRQDPGQGLRLIYYSQIVNDFQKGDIAEGYSVSREKKESFPLTVTSAQKNPTAFYLCASNQDRGETQYFGPGTRLLVL.

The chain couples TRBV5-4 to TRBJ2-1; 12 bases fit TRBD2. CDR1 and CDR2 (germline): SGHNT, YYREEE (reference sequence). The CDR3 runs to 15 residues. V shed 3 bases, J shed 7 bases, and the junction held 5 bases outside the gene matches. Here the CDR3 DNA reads TGTGCCAGCAGCTCGGCCGGGACTAGCGGGAATGAGCAGTTCTTC. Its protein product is CASSSAGTSGNEQFF.

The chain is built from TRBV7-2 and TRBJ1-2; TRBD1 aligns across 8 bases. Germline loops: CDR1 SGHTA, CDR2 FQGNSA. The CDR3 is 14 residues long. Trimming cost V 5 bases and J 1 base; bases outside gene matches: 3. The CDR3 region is CASSGTGNNYGYTF. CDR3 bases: TGTGCCAGCAGCGGGACAGGCAATAACTATGGCTACACCTTC.

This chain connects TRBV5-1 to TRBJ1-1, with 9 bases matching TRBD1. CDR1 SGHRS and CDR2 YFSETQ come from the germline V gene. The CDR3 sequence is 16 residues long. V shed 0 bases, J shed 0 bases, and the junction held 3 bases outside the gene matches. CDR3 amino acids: CASSLEGTGMNTEAFF. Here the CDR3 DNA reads TGCGCCAGCAGCTTGGAGGGGACAGGGATGAACACTGAAGCTTTCTTT.

CDR3 sequence: CASSYPTSYEQYF. CDR3 nucleotide sequence: TGTGCCAGCAGCTACCCGACTTCCTACGAGCAGTACTTC. The chain carries TRBV11-2 and TRBJ2-7, with no clear D. The CDR3 length is 13 residues. The germline V gene encodes CDR1 SGHAT and CDR2 FQNNGV. V was trimmed by 4 bases and J by 1 base, leaving 8 bases between them.

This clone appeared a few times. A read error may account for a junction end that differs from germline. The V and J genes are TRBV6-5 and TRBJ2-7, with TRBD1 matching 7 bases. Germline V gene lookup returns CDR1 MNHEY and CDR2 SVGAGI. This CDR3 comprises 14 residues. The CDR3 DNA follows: TGTGCCAGCATCGCGACAGGGCTATCCTCCGAGCAGTACTTC. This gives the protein CASIATGLSSEQYF.

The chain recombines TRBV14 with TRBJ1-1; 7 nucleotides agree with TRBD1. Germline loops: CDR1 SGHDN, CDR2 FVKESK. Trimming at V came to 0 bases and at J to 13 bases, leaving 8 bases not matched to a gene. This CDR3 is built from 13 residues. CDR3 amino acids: CASSQDPGGRGFF. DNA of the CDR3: TGTGCCAGCAGCCAAGACCCAGGGGGAAGGGGTTTCTTT.

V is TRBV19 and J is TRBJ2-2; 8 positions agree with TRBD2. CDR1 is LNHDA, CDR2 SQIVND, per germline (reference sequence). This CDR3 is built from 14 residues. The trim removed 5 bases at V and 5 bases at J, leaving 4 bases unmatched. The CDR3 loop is CASSLVAGTGELFF. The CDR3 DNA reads TGTGCCAGTAGTCTGGTAGCGGGAACCGGGGAGCTGTTTTTT.

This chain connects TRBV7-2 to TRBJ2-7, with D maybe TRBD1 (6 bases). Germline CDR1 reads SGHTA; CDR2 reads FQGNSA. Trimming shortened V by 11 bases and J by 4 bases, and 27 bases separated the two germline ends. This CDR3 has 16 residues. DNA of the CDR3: TGTGCCGCGATTCCCTGGGGGCGACGAGAGGGTTACGAGCAGTACTTC. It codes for CAAIPWGRREGYEQYF.

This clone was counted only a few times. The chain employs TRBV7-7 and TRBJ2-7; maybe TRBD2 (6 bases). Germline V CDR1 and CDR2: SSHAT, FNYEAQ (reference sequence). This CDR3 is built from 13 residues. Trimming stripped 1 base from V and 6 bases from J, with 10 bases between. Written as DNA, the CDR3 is TGTGCCAGCAGCTTAGGAGGGCGGGGCGAGCAGTACTTC. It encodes CASSLGGRGEQYF.

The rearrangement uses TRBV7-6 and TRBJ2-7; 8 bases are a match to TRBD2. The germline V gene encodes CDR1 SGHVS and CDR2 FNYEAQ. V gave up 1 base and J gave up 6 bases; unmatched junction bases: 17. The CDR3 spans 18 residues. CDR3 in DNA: TGTGCCAGCAGCTTAGAATGGTTGGTAGCGGGACCAGCGGGCGAGCAGTACTTC. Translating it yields CASSLEWLVAGPAGEQYF.

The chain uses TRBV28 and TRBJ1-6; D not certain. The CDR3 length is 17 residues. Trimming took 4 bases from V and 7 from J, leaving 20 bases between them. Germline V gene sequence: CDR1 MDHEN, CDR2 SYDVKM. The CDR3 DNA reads TGTGCCAGCAGTTGGCCCCGGGGAGGGAGGAGAAATTCACCCCTCCACTTT. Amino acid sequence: CASSWPRGGRRNSPLHF.

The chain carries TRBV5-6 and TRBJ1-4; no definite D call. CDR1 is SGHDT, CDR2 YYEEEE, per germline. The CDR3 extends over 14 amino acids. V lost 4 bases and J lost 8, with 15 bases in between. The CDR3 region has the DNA TGTGCCAGCAGCGTACGCTCCTCGGGGGAAAAACTGTTTTTT. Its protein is CASSVRSSGEKLFF.

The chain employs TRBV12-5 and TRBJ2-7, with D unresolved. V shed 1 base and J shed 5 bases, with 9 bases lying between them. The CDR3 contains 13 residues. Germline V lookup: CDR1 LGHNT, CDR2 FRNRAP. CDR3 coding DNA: TGTGCTAGTGGTTTGGCACAGAGCCACGAGCAGTACTTC. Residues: CASGLAQSHEQYF.

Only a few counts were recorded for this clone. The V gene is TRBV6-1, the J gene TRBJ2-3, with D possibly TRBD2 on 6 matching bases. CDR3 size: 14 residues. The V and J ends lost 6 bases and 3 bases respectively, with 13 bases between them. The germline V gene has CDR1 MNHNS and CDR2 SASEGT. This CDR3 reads CASSPGTSTDTQYF. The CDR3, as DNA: TGTGCCAGCAGCCCCGGGACTTCTACAGATACGCAGTATTTT.

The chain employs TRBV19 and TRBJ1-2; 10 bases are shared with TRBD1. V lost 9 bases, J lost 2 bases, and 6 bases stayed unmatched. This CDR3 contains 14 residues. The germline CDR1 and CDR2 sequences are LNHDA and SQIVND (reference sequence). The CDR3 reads CARTGGRRNYGYTF. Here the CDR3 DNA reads TGTGCCAGGACAGGGGGCAGGAGAAACTATGGCTACACCTTC.

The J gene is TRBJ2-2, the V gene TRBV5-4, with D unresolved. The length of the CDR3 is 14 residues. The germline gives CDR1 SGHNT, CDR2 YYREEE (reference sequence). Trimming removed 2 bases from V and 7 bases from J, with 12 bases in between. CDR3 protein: CASSLRRGVGELFF. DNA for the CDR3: TGTGCCAGCAGCTTAAGGCGAGGAGTCGGGGAGCTGTTTTTT.

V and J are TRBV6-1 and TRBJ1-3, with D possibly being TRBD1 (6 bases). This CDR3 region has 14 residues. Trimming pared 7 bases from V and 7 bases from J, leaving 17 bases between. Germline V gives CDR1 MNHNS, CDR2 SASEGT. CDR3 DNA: TGTGCCAGCATCGTGACAGGTATTGAGAACACCATATATTTT. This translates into CASIVTGIENTIYF.

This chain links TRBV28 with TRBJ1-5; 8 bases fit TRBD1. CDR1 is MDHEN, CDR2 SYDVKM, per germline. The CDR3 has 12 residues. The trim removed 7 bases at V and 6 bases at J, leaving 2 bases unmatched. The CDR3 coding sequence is TGTGCCAGCACGACAGGGGTTCAGCCCCAGCATTTT. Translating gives CASTTGVQPQHF.

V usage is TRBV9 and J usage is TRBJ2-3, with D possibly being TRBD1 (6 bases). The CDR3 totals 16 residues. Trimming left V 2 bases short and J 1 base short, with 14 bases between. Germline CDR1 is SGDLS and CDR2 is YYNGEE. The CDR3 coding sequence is TGTGCCAGCAGCGTCCCGGGGACAACAGGCACAGATACGCAGTATTTT. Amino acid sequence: CASSVPGTTGTDTQYF.

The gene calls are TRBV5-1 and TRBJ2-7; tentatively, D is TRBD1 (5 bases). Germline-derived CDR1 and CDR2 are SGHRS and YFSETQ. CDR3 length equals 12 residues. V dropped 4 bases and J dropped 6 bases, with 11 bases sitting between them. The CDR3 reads CASSPSGAEQYF. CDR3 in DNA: TGCGCCAGCAGCCCGAGTGGGGCCGAGCAGTACTTC.

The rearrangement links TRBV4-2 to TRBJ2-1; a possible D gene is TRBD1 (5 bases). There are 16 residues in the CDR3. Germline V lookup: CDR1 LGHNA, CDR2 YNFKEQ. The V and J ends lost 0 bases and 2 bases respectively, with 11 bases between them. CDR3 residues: CASSQERTFPYNEQFF. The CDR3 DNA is TGTGCCAGCAGCCAAGAAAGGACATTCCCCTACAATGAGCAGTTCTTC.